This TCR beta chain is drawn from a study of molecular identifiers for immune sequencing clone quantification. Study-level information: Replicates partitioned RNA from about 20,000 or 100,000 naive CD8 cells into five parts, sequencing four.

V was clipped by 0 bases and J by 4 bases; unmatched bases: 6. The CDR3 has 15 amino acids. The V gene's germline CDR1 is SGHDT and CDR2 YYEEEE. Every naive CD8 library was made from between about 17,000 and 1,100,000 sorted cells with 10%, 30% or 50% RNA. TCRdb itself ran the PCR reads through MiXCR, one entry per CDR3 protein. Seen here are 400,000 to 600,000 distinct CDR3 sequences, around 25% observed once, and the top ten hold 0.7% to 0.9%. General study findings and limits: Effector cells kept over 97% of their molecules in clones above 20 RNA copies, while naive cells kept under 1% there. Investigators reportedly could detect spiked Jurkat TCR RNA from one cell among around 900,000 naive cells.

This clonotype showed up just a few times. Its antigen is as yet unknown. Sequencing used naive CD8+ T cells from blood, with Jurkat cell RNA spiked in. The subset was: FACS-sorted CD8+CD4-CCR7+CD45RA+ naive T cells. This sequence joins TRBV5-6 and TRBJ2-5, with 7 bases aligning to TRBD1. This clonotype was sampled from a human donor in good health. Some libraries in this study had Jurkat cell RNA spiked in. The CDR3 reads CASSLVTGIGETQYF. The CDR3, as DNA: TGTGCCAGCAGCTTGGTGACAGGGATAGGAGAGACCCAGTACTTC.